This T cell receptor beta chain derives from a study of CD8 T cells in ankylosing spondylitis. General study points: It appeared that ankylosing spondylitis blood was characterized by a TCR beta motif of several highly homologous variants. Some motif variants were previously reported in reactive arthritis synovial fluid and blood. Enrichment of disease-linked clones was reportedly significant in matched ankylosing spondylitis synovial fluid. Within peripheral blood, clones linked to disease were CD8+ and relatively rare.

This clonotype was seen a handful of times. Antigen specificity is unknown. As the method for making TCR beta libraries, quantitative 5'-RACE with molecular barcodes was used. TCRdb itself ran the 5' RACE reads through MiXCR, one entry per CDR3 protein. The sample lists fewer than 450,000 distinct CDR3 sequences, under 20% seen once, with approximately 1% in the top ten. The sample consisted of blood, either unsorted or a sorted T cell fraction (not recorded which). This receptor was taken from a male donor with ankylosing spondylitis.

The CDR3 coding sequence is TGCGCCAGCAGCCTGGGACAGCCTCCCAATGAGCAGTTCTTC. Its translation: CASSLGQPPNEQFF. This chain joins TRBV5-1 and TRBJ2-1; the match to TRBD1 covers 7 bases. Per the germline V gene, CDR1 is SGHRS and CDR2 is YFSETQ. The CDR3 is made up of 14 amino acids. The junction had 7 bases not matched to a gene; V was cut back by 4 bases and J by 6 bases. Full variable domain (missing parts from reference TRBV5-1 and TRBJ2-1): KAGVTQTPRYLIKTRGQQVTLSCSPISGHRSVSWYQQTPGQGLQFLFEYFSETQRNKGNFPGRFSGRQFSNSRSEMNVSTLELGDSALYLCASSLGQPPNEQFFGPGTRLTVL.